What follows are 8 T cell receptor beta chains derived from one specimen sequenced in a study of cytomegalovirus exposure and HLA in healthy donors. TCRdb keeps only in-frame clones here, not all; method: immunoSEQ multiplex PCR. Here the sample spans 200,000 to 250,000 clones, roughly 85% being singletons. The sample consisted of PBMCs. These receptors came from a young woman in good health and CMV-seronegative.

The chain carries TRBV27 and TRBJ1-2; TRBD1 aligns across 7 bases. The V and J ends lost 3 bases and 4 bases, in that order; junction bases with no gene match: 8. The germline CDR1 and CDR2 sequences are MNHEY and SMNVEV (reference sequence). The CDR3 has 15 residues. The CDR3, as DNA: TGTGCCAGCAGTTTGGCCGGGACAGATTTCTATGGCTACACCTTC. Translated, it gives CASSLAGTDFYGYTF.

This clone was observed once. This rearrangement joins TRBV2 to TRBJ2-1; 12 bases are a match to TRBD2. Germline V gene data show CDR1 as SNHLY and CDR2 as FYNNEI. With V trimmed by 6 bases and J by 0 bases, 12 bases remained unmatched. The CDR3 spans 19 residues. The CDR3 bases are TGTGCCAGCAGGACGCCGGGACTAGCGGGCCGTAGCTCCTACAATGAGCAGTTCTTC. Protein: CASRTPGLAGRSSYNEQFF.

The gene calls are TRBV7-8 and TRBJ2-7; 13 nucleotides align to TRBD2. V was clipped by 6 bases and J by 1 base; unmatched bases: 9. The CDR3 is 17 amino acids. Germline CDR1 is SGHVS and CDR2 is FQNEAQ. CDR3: CASRRGLAGESSYEQYF. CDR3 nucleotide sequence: TGTGCCAGCAGACGCGGACTAGCGGGAGAATCGTCCTACGAGCAGTACTTC.

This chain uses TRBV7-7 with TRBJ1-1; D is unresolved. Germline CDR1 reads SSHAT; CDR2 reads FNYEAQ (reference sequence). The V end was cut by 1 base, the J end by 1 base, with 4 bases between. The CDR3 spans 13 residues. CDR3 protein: CASSLGRNTEAFF. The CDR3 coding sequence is TGTGCCAGCAGCTTAGGCCGGAACACTGAAGCTTTCTTT. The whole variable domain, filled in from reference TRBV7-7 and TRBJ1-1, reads GAGVSQSPRYKVTKRGQDVTLRCDPISSHATLYWYQQALGQGPEFLTYFNYEAQPDKSGLPSDRFSAERPEGSISTLTIQRTEQRDSAMYRCASSLGRNTEAFFGQGTRLTVV.

CDR3 in amino acids: CSVELRTSGNTGELFF. The CDR3 nucleotides read TGCAGCGTTGAACTGAGGACTAGCGGCAACACCGGGGAGCTGTTTTTT. The rearrangement uses TRBV29-1 and TRBJ2-2, with 10 bases lining up with TRBD2. V lost 2 bases and J lost 2; bases outside the gene matches: 5. The CDR3 runs to 16 residues. Looked up from germline, CDR1 is SQVTM and CDR2 is ANQGSEA.

The CDR3 bases are TGTGCCAGCTCCCTGGAATTGAGCAATCAGCCCCAGCATTTT. Translated, it gives CASSLELSNQPQHF. The V call is TRBV18, the J call TRBJ1-5; no firm D call. V was shortened by 6 bases and J by 1 base, with 10 bases between the two germline ends. Germline CDR1 and CDR2: KGHSH and LQKENI. This CDR3 is 14 amino acids long.

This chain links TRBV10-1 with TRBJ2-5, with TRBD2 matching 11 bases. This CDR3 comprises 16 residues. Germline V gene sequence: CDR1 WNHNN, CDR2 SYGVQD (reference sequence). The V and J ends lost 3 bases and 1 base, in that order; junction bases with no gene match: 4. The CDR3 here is CASSDPGTSGQETQYF. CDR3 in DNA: TGCGCCAGCAGTGATCCCGGGACTAGCGGCCAAGAGACCCAGTACTTC.

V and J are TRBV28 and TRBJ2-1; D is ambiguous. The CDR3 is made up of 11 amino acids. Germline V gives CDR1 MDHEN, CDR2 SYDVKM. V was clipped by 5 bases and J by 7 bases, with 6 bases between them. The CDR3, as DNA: TGTGCCAGCAGTACTTGGAATGAGCAGTTCTTC. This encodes CASSTWNEQFF.